This is a list of T cell receptor beta chains from one sample in a study of T cell responses to AZD1222 COVID-19 vaccine. Clones were read by immunoSEQ multiplex PCR, and TCRdb kept only the in-frame ones, dropping some. Among about 120,000 clones, approximately 90% were seen once, and the ten largest hold 1.5% to 2%. The sequencing here drew on peripheral blood, taken 28 days after the second AZD1222 dose. All receptors come from an adult who received the AZD1222 COVID-19 vaccine. Each CDR3 is given without its conserved first and last residue.

j_call,v_call,cdr3_aa
TRBJ2-5,TRBV5-1,ASSLQGRWETQY
TRBJ1-5,TRBV9,ASSVAGNQPQH
TRBJ1-2,TRBV3-1/TRBV3-2,ASSPPRVANYGYT
TRBJ2-1,TRBV12-5,ASGLSGRTVEQF
TRBJ2-7,TRBV6-2/TRBV6-3,ASSSLYEQY
TRBJ2-1,TRBV5-1,ASSPRTSIPNNEQF
TRBJ2-7,TRBV5-1,ASSFSSEQY
TRBJ1-5,TRBV14,ASSQGLNQPQH
TRBJ1-3,TRBV4-1,ASSQGTGGSLDTIY
TRBJ2-6,TRBV6-4,ASSDSGSSGANVLT
TRBJ1-4,TRBV6-5,ASRDLHANEKLF
TRBJ2-5,TRBV30,ARQGLAEETQY
TRBJ1-1,TRBV11-1,ASSPDRFTLNTEAF
TRBJ1-2,TRBV29-1,SVEDRTRGGGYT
TRBJ1-1,TRBV19,ASSNKVRIEAF
TRBJ1-2,TRBV6-1,ASSDATVNYGYT
TRBJ2-1,TRBV11-3,ASSGTSGGSYNEQF
TRBJ2-4,TRBV10-3,AISDPLGTGKALAKNIQY
TRBJ2-7,TRBV7-2,ASSPWVGREDSYEQY
TRBJ2-1,TRBV10-1,ASSRISGKVVNEQF
TRBJ2-7,TRBV29-1,SARTSGSYEQY
TRBJ1-2,TRBV30,AWSEGGGYGYT
TRBJ1-5,TRBV12-3/TRBV12-4,ASSPRENQPQH
TRBJ1-1,TRBV30,AWSEQHNTEAF
TRBJ1-2,TRBV29-1,SVAGTAYGYT
TRBJ2-4,TRBV5-1,ASRVKNIQY
TRBJ1-1,TRBV28,ASSLNREAF
TRBJ2-1,TRBV28,ASSPGHSLLRRI
TRBJ1-2,TRBV2,ASSSDSSYGYT
TRBJ2-1,TRBV28,ASSEPGLASSGQF
TRBJ1-3,TRBV28,ASSIISGNTIY
TRBJ1-3,TRBV2,ASRDPASGNTIY